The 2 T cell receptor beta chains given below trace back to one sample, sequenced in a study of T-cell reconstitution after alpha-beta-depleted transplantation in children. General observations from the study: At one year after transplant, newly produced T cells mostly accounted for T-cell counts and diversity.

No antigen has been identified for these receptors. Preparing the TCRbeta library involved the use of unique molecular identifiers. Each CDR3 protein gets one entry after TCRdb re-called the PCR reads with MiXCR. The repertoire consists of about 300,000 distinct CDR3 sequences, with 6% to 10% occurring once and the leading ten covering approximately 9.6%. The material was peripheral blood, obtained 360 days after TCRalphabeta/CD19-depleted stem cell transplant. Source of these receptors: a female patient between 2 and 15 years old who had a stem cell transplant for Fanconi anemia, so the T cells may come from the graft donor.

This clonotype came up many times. In DNA form, the CDR3 reads TGTGCCAGCAGCAGGGACATCTACGAGCAGTACTTC. Translation gives CASSRDIYEQYF. This rearrangement joins TRBV7-9 to TRBJ2-7, with TRBD1 as a possible D gene (6 bases). Germline CDR1 and CDR2: SEHNR and FQNEAQ (reference sequence). V was pared by 5 bases and J by 3 bases, with 8 bases between. CDR3 length: 12 residues.

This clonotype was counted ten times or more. The CDR3 DNA reads as TGTGCCAGCAGGGGGCAAGGCATGAACACTGAAGCTTTCTTT. This translates into CASRGQGMNTEAFF. The V call is TRBV28, the J call TRBJ1-1; the D gene is possibly TRBD1 (5 bases). The CDR3 contains 14 residues. Trimming left V 6 bases short and J 0 bases short, with 11 bases between. From germline, CDR1 is MDHEN and CDR2 SYDVKM.